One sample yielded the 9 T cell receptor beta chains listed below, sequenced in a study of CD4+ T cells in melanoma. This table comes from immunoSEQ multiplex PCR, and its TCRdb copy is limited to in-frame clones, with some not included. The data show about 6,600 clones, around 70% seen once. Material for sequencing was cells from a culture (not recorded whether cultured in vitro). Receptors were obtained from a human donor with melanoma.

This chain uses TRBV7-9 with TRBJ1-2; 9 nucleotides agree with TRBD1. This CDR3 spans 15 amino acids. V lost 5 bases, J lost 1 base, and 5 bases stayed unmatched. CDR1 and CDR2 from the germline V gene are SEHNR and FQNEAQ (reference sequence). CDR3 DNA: TGTGCCAGCAGCCGGCGGACAGGGGTTAACTATGGCTACACCTTC. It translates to CASSRRTGVNYGYTF.

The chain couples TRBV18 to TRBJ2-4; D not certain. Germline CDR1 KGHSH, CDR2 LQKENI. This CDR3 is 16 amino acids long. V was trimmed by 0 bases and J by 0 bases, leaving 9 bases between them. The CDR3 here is CASSPPEQRAKNIQYF. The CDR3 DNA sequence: TGTGCCAGCTCACCACCCGAACAGCGAGCCAAAAACATTCAGTACTTC.

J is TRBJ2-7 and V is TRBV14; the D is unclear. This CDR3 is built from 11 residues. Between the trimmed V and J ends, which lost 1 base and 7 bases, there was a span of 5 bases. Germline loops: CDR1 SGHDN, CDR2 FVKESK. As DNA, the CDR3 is TGTGCCAGCAGCCAAGCGTATGAGCAGTACTTC. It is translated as CASSQAYEQYF.

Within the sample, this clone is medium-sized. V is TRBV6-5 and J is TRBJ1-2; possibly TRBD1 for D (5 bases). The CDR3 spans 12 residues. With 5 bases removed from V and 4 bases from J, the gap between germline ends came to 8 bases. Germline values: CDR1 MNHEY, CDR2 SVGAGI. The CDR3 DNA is TGTGCCAGCAGTCGGGACTTCTATGGCTACACCTTC. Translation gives CASSRDFYGYTF.

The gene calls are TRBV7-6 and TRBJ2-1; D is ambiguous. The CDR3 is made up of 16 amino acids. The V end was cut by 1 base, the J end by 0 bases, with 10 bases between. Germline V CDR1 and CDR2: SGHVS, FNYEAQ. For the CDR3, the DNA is TGTGCCAGCAGCTTAGACCCTCCGAGCTCCTACAATGAGCAGTTCTTC. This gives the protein CASSLDPPSSYNEQFF.

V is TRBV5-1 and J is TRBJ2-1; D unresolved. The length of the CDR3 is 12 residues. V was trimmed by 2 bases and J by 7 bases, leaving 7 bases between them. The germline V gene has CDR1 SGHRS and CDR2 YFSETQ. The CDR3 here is CASSLDWNEQFF. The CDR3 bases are TGCGCCAGCAGCTTAGACTGGAATGAGCAGTTCTTC.

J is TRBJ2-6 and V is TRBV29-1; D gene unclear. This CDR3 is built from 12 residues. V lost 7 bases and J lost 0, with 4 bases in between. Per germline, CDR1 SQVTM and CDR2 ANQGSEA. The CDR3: CSAFSGANVLTF. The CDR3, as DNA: TGCAGCGCGTTCTCTGGGGCCAACGTCCTGACTTTC.

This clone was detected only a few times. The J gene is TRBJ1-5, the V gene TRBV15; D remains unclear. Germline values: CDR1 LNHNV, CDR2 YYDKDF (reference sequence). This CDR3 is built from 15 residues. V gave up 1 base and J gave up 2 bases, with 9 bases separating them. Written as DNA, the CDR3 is TGTGCCACCAGCAGAGTCGGGATGGGCAATCAGCCCCAGCATTTT. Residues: CATSRVGMGNQPQHF. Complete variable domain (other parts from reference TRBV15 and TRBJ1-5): DAMVIQNPRYQVTQFGKPVTLSCSQTLNHNVMYWYQQKSSQAPKLLFHYYDKDFNNEADTPDNFQSRRPNTSFCFLDIRSPGLGDTAMYLCATSRVGMGNQPQHFGDGTRLSIL.

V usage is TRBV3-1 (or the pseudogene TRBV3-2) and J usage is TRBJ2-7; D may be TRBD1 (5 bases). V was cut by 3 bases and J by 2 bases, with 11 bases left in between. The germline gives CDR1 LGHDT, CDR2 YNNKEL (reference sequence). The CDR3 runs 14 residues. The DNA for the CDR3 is TGTGCCAGCAGCCATGACAGATGGCCCTACGAGCAGTACTTC. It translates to CASSHDRWPYEQYF.